The 8 T cell receptor beta chains presented below share a single source sample, sequenced in a study of T cells after somatic rescue of genetic block. Assay used: immunoSEQ multiplex PCR; TCRdb lists only in-frame clones, some missing. The sample shows more than 70,000 clones, about 87% of them seen only once. Sequencing input: peripheral blood mononuclear cells (PBMCs). These receptors came from a woman in her late teens or twenties.

CDR3 sequence (DNA): TGTGCCAGCAGTTGGCAAGAGCCAACGTATGGCTACACCTTC. This translates into CASSWQEPTYGYTF. The chain carries TRBV28 and TRBJ1-2; the D is unclear. V shed 4 bases and J shed 5 bases, with 14 bases lying between them. This CDR3 comprises 14 residues. The germline V gene has CDR1 MDHEN and CDR2 SYDVKM.

V usage is TRBV6-1 and J usage is TRBJ1-2; 7 bases are a match to TRBD1. The V segment lost 1 base and the J segment 4 bases; nucleotides outside the gene matches: 3. CDR3 length: 14 residues. The germline CDR1 and CDR2 sequences are MNHNS and SASEGT. CDR3 DNA sequence: TGTGCCAGCAGTGAAGGGACAGGTGCCTATGGCTACACCTTC. Encoded protein: CASSEGTGAYGYTF.

V is TRBV5-1 and J is TRBJ1-1, with 8 positions matching TRBD1. V shed 5 bases and J 5 bases; nucleotides not matched to a gene: 8. This CDR3 region has 14 residues. Per germline, CDR1 SGHRS and CDR2 YFSETQ. CDR3 region: CASSSGGARTEAFF. CDR3 in DNA: TGCGCCAGCAGTTCAGGGGGCGCGAGGACTGAAGCTTTCTTT.

V usage is TRBV7-8 and J usage is TRBJ2-1; 9 bases fit TRBD1. Trimming at V came to 8 bases and at J to 7 bases, leaving 12 bases not matched to a gene. This CDR3 is built from 15 residues. Germline V gene data show CDR1 as SGHVS and CDR2 as FQNEAQ. As DNA, the CDR3 is TGTGCCAGCGGCGTCCGACAGGGGGAGCAAAATGAGCAGTTCTTC. It yields the protein CASGVRQGEQNEQFF.

V and J are TRBV7-8 and TRBJ2-7, with D perhaps given as TRBD1 or TRBD2 (5 bases each). The CDR3 totals 18 residues. V lost 2 bases, J lost 2 bases, and 22 bases lay in between. Germline V lookup: CDR1 SGHVS, CDR2 FQNEAQ. CDR3 loop: CASSLKSETGRVAYEQYF. The CDR3 nucleotides are TGTGCCAGCAGCTTAAAGTCGGAAACGGGACGAGTCGCCTACGAGCAGTACTTC.

J is TRBJ2-3 and V is TRBV7-9, with D perhaps matching TRBD1 or TRBD2 (5 bases each). Germline V CDR1 and CDR2: SEHNR, FQNEAQ (reference sequence). V was pared by 5 bases and J by 8 bases, with 20 bases between. The CDR3 contains 15 residues. CDR3 region: CASSRDLAISSTQYF. As DNA, the CDR3 is TGTGCCAGCAGCCGGGACCTGGCGATCAGTAGTACGCAGTATTTT.

The rearrangement joins TRBV6-1 to TRBJ2-7, with 7 nucleotides matching TRBD2. V lost 7 bases and J lost 2; bases outside the gene matches: 11. The germline CDR1 and CDR2 sequences are MNHNS and SASEGT. This CDR3 spans 15 amino acids. The CDR3 DNA is TGTGCCAGCAACTACGGGCCCCGGGGGGCCTACGAGCAGTACTTC. Translation gives CASNYGPRGAYEQYF.

The chain has TRBV7-2 and TRBJ1-2; no clear D gene. V shed 0 bases and J shed 1 base, with 18 bases lying between them. The CDR3 consists of 18 residues. Germline lookup yields CDR1 SGHTA and CDR2 FQGNSA. CDR3 coding DNA: TGTGCCAGCAGCTTAGCGGCCCCCGCACGGCACATTAACTATGGCTACACCTTC. Translating gives CASSLAAPARHINYGYTF. Full variable domain (outside the CDR3, taken from reference TRBV7-2 and TRBJ1-2): GAGVSQSPSNKVTEKGKDVELRCDPISGHTALYWYRQSLGQGLEFLIYFQGNSAPDKSGLPSDRFSAERTGGSVSTLTIQRTQQEDSAVYLCASSLAAPARHINYGYTFGSGTRLTVV.